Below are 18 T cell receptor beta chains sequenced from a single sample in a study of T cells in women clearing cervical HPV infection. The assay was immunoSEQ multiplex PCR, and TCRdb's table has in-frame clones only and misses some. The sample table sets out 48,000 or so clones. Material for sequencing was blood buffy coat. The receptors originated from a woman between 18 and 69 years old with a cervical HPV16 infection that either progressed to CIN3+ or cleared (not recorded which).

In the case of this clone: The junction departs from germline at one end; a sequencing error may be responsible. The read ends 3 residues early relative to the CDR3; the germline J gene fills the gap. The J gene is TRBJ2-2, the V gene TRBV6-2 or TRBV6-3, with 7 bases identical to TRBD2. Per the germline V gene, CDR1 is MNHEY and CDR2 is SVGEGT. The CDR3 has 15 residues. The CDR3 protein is CASSNSGEGGGELFF. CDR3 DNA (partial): TGTGCCAGCAGTAACTCCGGGGAGGGAGGCGGGGAG.

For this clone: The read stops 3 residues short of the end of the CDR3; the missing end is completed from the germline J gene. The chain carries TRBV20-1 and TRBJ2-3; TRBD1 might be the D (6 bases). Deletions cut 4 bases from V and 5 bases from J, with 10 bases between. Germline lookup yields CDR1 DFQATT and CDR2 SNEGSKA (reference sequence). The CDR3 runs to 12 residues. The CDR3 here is CSATRGIDTQYF. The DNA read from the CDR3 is TGCAGTGCTACCAGGGGAATAGATACG.

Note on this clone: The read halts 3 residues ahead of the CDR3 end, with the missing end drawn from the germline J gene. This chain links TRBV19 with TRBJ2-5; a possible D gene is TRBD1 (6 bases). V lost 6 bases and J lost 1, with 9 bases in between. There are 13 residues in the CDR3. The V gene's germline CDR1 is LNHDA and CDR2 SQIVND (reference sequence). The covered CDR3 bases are TGTGCCAGTAGATTACAGGGCCAAGAGACC. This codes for CASRLQGQET. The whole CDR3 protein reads CASRLQGQETQYF.

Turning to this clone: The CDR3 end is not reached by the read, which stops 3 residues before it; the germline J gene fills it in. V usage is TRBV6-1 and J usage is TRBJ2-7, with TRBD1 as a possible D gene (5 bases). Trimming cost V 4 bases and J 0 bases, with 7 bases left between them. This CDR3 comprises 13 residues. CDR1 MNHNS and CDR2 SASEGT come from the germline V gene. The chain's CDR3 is CASSGGYSYEQYF. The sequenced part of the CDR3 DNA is TGTGCCAGCAGTGGGGGCTACTCCTACGAG.

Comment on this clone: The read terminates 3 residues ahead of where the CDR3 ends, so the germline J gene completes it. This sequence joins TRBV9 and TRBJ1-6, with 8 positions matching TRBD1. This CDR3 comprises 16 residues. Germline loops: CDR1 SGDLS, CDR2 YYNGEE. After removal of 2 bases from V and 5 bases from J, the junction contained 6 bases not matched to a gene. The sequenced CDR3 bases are TGTGCCAGCAGCGTGGGACAGGCCCCCAATAATTCACCC. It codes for CASSVGQAPNNSP. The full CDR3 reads CASSVGQAPNNSPLHF.

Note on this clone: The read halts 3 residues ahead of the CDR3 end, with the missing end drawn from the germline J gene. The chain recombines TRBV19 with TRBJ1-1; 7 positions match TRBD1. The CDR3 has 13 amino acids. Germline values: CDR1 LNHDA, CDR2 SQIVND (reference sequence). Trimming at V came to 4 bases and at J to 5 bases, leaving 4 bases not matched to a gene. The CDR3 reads CASSTTGMTEAFF. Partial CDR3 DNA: TGTGCCAGTAGTACGACAGGGATGACTGAA.

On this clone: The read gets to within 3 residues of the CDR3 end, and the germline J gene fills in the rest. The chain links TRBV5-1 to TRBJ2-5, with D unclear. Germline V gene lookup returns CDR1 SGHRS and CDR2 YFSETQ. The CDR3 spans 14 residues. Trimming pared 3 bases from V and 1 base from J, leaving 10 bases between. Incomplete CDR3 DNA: TGCGCCAGCAGCTCGGCCGGGTTCCAAGAGACC. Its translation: CASSSAGFQET. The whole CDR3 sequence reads CASSSAGFQETQYF. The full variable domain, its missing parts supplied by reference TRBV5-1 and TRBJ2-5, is KAGVTQTPRYLIKTRGQQVTLSCSPISGHRSVSWYQQTPGQGLQFLFEYFSETQRNKGNFPGRFSGRQFSNSRSEMNVSTLELGDSALYLCASSSAGFQETQYFGPGTRLLVL.

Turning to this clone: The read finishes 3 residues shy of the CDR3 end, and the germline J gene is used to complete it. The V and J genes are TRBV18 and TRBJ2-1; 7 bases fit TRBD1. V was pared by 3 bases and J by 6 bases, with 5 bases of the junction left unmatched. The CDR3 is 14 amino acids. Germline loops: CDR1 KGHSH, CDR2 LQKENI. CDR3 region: CASSPKGQVNEQFF. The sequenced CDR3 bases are TGTGCCAGCTCACCGAAAGGACAGGTCAATGAG.

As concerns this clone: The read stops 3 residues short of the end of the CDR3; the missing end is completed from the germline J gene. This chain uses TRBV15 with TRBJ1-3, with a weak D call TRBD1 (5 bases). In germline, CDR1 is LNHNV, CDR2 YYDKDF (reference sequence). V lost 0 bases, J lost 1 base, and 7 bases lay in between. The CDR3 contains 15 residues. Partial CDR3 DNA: TGTGCCACCAGCAGAGAAGGGGCTTCTGGAAACACC. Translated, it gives CATSREGASGNT. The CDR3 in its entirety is CATSREGASGNTIYF.

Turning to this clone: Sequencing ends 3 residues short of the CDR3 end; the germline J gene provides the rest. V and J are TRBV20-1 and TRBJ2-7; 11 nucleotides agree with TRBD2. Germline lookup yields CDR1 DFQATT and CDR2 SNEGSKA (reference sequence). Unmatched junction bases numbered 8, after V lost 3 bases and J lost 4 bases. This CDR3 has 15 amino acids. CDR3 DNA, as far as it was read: TGCAGTGCTAGGCGCCTAGCGGGAGGACAGTACGAG. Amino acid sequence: CSARRLAGGQYE. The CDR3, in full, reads CSARRLAGGQYEQYF.

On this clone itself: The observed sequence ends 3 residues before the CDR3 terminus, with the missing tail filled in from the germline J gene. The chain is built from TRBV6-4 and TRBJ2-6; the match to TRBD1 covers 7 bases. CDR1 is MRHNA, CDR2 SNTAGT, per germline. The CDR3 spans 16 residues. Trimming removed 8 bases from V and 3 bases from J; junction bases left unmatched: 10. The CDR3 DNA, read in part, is TGTGCCAGCGCACGTGACAGGGATCGTGGGGCCAACGTC. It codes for CASARDRDRGANV. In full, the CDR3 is CASARDRDRGANVLTF.

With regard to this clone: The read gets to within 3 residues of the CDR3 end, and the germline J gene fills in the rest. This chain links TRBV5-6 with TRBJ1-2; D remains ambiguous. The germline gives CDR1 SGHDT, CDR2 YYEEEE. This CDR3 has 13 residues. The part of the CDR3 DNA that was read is TGTGCCAGCGTACCCCAAAGAGGGTTCGGC. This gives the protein CASVPQRGFG. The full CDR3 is CASVPQRGFGYTF.

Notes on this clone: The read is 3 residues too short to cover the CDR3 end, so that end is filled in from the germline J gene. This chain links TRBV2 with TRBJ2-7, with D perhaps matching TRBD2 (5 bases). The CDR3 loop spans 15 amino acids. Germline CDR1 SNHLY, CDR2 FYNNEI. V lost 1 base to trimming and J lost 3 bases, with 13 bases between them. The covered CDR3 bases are TGTGCCAGCAGTGAAGATCGGGGTAGGTTCTACGAG. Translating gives CASSEDRGRFYE. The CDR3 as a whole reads CASSEDRGRFYEQYF.

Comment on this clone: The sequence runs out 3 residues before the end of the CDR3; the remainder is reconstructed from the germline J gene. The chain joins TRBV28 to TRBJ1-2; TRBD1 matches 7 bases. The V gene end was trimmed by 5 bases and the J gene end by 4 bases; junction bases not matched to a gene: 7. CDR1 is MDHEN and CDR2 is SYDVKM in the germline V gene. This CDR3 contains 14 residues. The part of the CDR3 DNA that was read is TGTGCCAGCAGTAGACAGGGTTGGGTCTATGGC. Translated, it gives CASSRQGWVYG. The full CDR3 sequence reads CASSRQGWVYGYTF.

The CDR3 region is CASSSLAGVPSSYNEQFF. The part of the CDR3 DNA that was read is TGTGCCAGCAGCTCTTTAGCGGGGGTTCCGAGCTCCTACAATGAG. The chain couples TRBV7-6 to TRBJ2-1; 9 bases match TRBD2. Sequencing ends 3 residues short of the CDR3 end; the germline J gene provides the rest. J lost 0 bases, V lost 4 bases, and 10 bases had no gene match. The CDR3 spans 18 residues. Germline CDR1 reads SGHVS; CDR2 reads FNYEAQ.

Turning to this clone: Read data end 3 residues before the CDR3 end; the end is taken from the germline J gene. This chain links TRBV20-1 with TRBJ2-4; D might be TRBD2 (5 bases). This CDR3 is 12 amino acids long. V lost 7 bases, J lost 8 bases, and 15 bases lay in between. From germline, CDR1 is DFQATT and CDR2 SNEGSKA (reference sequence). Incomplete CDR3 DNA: TGCAGTGTAAACCAAAAAGCGGACATT. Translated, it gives CSVNQKADI. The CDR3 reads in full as CSVNQKADIQYF.

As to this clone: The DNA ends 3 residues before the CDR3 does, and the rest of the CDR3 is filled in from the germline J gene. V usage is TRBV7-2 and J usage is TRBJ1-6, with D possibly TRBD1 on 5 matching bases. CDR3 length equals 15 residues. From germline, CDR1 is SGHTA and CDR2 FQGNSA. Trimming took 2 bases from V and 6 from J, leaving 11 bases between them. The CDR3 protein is CASSLMTVTNSPLHF. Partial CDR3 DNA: TGTGCCAGCAGCTTAATGACAGTAACTAATTCACCC.

CDR3 region: CASSPRLDRGYEQYF. The sequenced CDR3 bases are TGTGCCAGCAGCCCGCGATTAGACAGAGGCTACGAG. The V and J genes are TRBV5-4 and TRBJ2-7; weak D call: TRBD1 (5 bases). With the read ending 3 residues before the CDR3 end, the germline J gene is used to fill in that end. The germline V gene encodes CDR1 SGHNT and CDR2 YYREEE (reference sequence). With 4 bases removed from V and 3 bases from J, the gap between germline ends came to 17 bases. The CDR3 totals 15 residues.